The sample holds many counts of the clone carrying this TCR beta chain. Its antigen is currently unknown. Unique molecular identifiers were incorporated into the prepared TCRbeta library. One entry per CDR3 protein, called by TCRdb with MiXCR from the PCR reads. Here the sample spans 700,000 to 950,000 distinct CDR3 sequences, approximately 15% being singletons. The data originate from a study of T-cell reconstitution after alpha-beta-depleted transplantation in children. Study outcomes and limitations: Fresh T-cell production supplied most of the T-cell counts and diversity seen one year after transplant. There were some patients whose high TCRbeta diversity at day 60 came from surviving recipient T cells and thymic progenitors. Expanded graft clones numbering several hundred reportedly gave rise to alpha-beta T cells about two months after transplant.

Trimming pared 2 bases from V and 6 bases from J, leaving 15 bases between. The V gene's germline CDR1 is DFQATT and CDR2 SNEGSKA (reference sequence). This CDR3 spans 14 amino acids. The material sequenced was PBMCs, mostly from graft donor cells, taken 360 days after TCRalphabeta/CD19-depleted stem cell transplant. The genes are TRBV20-1 and TRBJ2-3, with D perhaps TRBD2 (5 bases). The receptor was isolated from a male patient between 5 and 17 years old who had a stem cell transplant for acute lymphoblastic leukemia, so the T cells may come from the graft donor. CDR3 nucleotide sequence: TGCAGTGCTAGACGGCGTCTAGCATCCGATACGCAGTATTTT. Translating gives CSARRRLASDTQYF.